These 29 T cell receptor beta chains share one sample of origin, sequenced in a study of blood T cell repertoires in COVID-19. Produced via immunoSEQ multiplex PCR; TCRdb's table is partial and in-frame only. Of tens of thousands of clones in the sample, approximately 83% were seen once. The material sequenced was peripheral blood. The receptors come from a man older than 75 with active or convalescent COVID-19.

The J gene is TRBJ2-3, the V gene TRBV19, with 7 positions matching TRBD2. Germline trimming cut 1 base from V and 6 bases from J; bases unmatched to any gene: 7. Per germline, CDR1 LNHDA and CDR2 SQIVND (reference sequence). The CDR3 runs 15 residues. Written as DNA, the CDR3 is TGTGCCAGTAGTATAGCCGGGACTACCCGGGATACGCAGTATTTT. Its translation: CASSIAGTTRDTQYF.

V is TRBV25-1 and J is TRBJ1-4, with no clear D. V was cut by 1 base and J by 4 bases, with 10 bases left in between. This CDR3 comprises 15 residues. Per germline, CDR1 MGHDK and CDR2 SYGVNS. The CDR3 coding sequence is TGTGCCAGCAGTGAATCGGGAGCGGGTAATGAAAAACTGTTTTTT. This codes for CASSESGAGNEKLFF.

CDR3 region: CASSRQGWNQPQHF. The CDR3 coding sequence is TGTGCCAGCAGTCGACAGGGTTGGAATCAGCCCCAGCATTTT. The V and J genes are TRBV6-5 and TRBJ1-5, with TRBD1 matching 7 bases. V lost 5 bases and J lost 4; bases outside the gene matches: 5. Germline CDR1 MNHEY, CDR2 SVGAGI. The CDR3 is 14 amino acids.

The chain links TRBV5-1 to TRBJ2-1, with D possibly TRBD2 on 5 matching bases. Trimming stripped 4 bases from V and 0 bases from J, with 11 bases between. The CDR3 runs 15 residues. CDR1 is SGHRS and CDR2 is YFSETQ in the germline V gene. The CDR3 sequence is CASSPDSGSYNEQFF. CDR3 nucleotide sequence: TGCGCCAGCAGCCCGGACTCCGGCTCCTACAATGAGCAGTTCTTC.

This clone was recorded once. The gene calls are TRBV6-6 and TRBJ2-7; 7 bases match TRBD2. V lost 8 bases to trimming and J lost 3 bases; unmatched junction nucleotides: 7. The germline gives CDR1 MNHNY, CDR2 SVGAGI (reference sequence). The CDR3 totals 13 residues. The CDR3 loop reads CASQRDVFYEQYF. CDR3 sequence (DNA): TGTGCCAGCCAGCGGGACGTTTTCTACGAGCAGTACTTC.

The CDR3 protein is CAWQGPGGNTIYF. For the CDR3, the DNA is TGTGCCTGGCAGGGGCCGGGTGGAAACACCATATATTTT. The chain is built from TRBV30 and TRBJ1-3; the D gene is possibly TRBD1 (6 bases). The CDR3 runs 13 residues. With 5 bases removed from V and 3 bases from J, the gap between germline ends came to 11 bases. Per germline, CDR1 GTSNPN and CDR2 SVGIG (reference sequence).

This chain uses TRBV19 with TRBJ1-2; 8 nucleotides match TRBD1. Germline V gives CDR1 LNHDA, CDR2 SQIVND (reference sequence). The CDR3 has 14 amino acids. V dropped 2 bases and J dropped 3; count of bases not matched to a gene: 2. The chain's CDR3 is CASSISTGDYGYTF. The DNA of the CDR3 is TGTGCCAGTAGTATATCGACAGGGGACTATGGCTACACCTTC.

This chain connects TRBV9 to TRBJ2-3; 10 bases line up with TRBD2. The V gene's germline CDR1 is SGDLS and CDR2 YYNGEE. Trimming removed 0 bases from V and 4 bases from J; junction bases left unmatched: 11. This CDR3 has 18 amino acids. CDR3 residues: CASSVGLAGAGFPDTQYF. The CDR3 DNA reads TGTGCCAGCAGCGTAGGTCTAGCGGGGGCCGGATTTCCAGATACGCAGTATTTT.

V usage is TRBV18 and J usage is TRBJ2-7, with D possibly matching TRBD1 (5 bases). The V gene's germline CDR1 is KGHSH and CDR2 LQKENI. The V gene lost 3 bases and the J gene lost 6 bases, with 12 bases spanning the gap. This CDR3 is built from 13 residues. The CDR3 here is CASSPRRDGEQYF. The CDR3 coding sequence is TGTGCCAGCTCACCCCGCAGGGATGGCGAGCAGTACTTC. Complete variable domain (other parts from reference TRBV18 and TRBJ2-7): NAGVMQNPRHLVRRRGQEARLRCSPMKGHSHVYWYRQLPEEGLKFMVYLQKENIIDESGMPKERFSAEFPKEGPSILRIQQVVRGDSAAYFCASSPRRDGEQYFGPGTRLTVT.

V and J are TRBV5-4 and TRBJ2-1; possible D gene TRBD1, 5 bases. V was clipped by 0 bases and J by 4 bases, with 5 bases between them. Germline CDR1 SGHNT, CDR2 YYREEE (reference sequence). This CDR3 comprises 13 residues. The CDR3 sequence: CASSLGQYNEQFF. In DNA, the CDR3 is TGTGCCAGCAGCTTGGGACAGTACAATGAGCAGTTCTTC.

V is TRBV6-2 or TRBV6-3 and J is TRBJ2-7, with TRBD1 matching over 8 bases. The germline gives CDR1 MNHEY, CDR2 SVGEGT. The J segment lost 3 bases and the V segment lost 6 bases, leaving 10 bases of the junction unmatched. This CDR3 spans 15 amino acids. As DNA, the CDR3 is TGTGCCAGCAGCCCAAGGACAGGGCCCTACTACGAGCAGTACTTC. Protein product: CASSPRTGPYYEQYF.

The chain employs TRBV21-1 and TRBJ2-7; TRBD2 was called by the table and not checked on the DNA. TRBV21-1 is listed as a pseudogene. CDR3 length: 17 residues. CDR3 sequence reads: CASSKGLIGGSCYEQYF. Written as DNA, the CDR3 is TGTGCCAGCAGCAAAGGTCTGATTGGCGGGAGTTGCTACGAGCAGTACTTC.

The chain joins TRBV6-5 to TRBJ1-2; D unresolved. Germline loops: CDR1 MNHEY, CDR2 SVGAGI. This CDR3 contains 13 residues. Between the trimmed V and J ends, which lost 6 bases and 4 bases, there was a span of 12 bases. The CDR3 sequence: CASRAQEIYGYTF. CDR3 DNA: TGTGCCAGCAGAGCCCAGGAAATCTATGGCTACACCTTC.

The chain couples TRBV29-1 to TRBJ2-7; TRBD2 is a possible D gene (7 bases). Germline CDR1 is SQVTM and CDR2 is ANQGSEA. This CDR3 comprises 14 residues. V was trimmed by 3 bases and J by 0 bases, leaving 12 bases between them. CDR3 DNA: TGCAGCGTTGATAAGGGGGGGAGCTCCTACGAGCAGTACTTC. This sequence encodes CSVDKGGSSYEQYF.

The CDR3 DNA is TGTGCCAGTAGTCGGGGGGTTAGGACAGATACGCAGTATTTT. Protein sequence: CASSRGVRTDTQYF. The chain carries TRBV19 and TRBJ2-3, with 7 positions matching TRBD2. V lost 5 bases, J lost 3 bases, and 5 bases stayed unmatched. CDR3 length equals 14 residues. The V gene's germline CDR1 is LNHDA and CDR2 SQIVND (reference sequence).

The J gene is TRBJ1-4, the V gene TRBV4-1; D call uncertain. The CDR3 loop spans 17 amino acids. Germline V CDR1 and CDR2: MGHRA, YSYEKL. The ends were cut back, 0 bases at V and 0 bases at J, with 11 bases in the middle. The DNA for the CDR3 is TGCGCCAGCAGCCAAGATCCCCAGATGCCAACTAATGAAAAACTGTTTTTT. This codes for CASSQDPQMPTNEKLFF.

This clone was detected only a few times. The chain has TRBV4-2 and TRBJ2-1; 11 nucleotides match TRBD2. V was pared by 4 bases and J by 4 bases, with 3 bases of the junction left unmatched. This CDR3 is 15 amino acids long. In germline, CDR1 is LGHNA, CDR2 YNFKEQ. The CDR3 protein is CASSRGTSGYNEQFF. The CDR3 DNA sequence: TGTGCCAGCAGCCGAGGGACTAGCGGTTACAATGAGCAGTTCTTC.

The gene calls are TRBV3-1 (or the pseudogene TRBV3-2) and TRBJ1-6, with a tentative D call TRBD1 (5 bases). The CDR3 is made up of 14 amino acids. From germline, CDR1 is LGHDT and CDR2 YNNKEL (reference sequence). The V end was cut by 7 bases, the J end by 5 bases, with 12 bases between. CDR3 coding DNA: TGTGCCAGCACGGCGGGGGGAGATAATTCACCCCTCCACTTT. Its protein is CASTAGGDNSPLHF.

The chain is built from TRBV14 and TRBJ2-1; 14 positions agree with TRBD2. CDR1 is SGHDN, CDR2 FVKESK, per germline. V dropped 4 bases and J dropped 7; count of bases not matched to a gene: 6. The CDR3 extends over 16 amino acids. CDR3 in amino acids: CASSRPGLAGVNEQFF. CDR3 nucleotides: TGTGCCAGCAGCCGGCCGGGACTAGCGGGAGTGAATGAGCAGTTCTTC.

This chain connects TRBV30 to TRBJ1-2; D is undetermined. Germline values: CDR1 GTSNPN, CDR2 SVGIG (reference sequence). This CDR3 region has 12 residues. The germline V and J ends were trimmed by 2 bases and 2 bases, with 6 bases remaining between them. CDR3 sequence reads: CAWSSQNYGYTF. The CDR3 coding sequence is TGTGCCTGGAGTTCACAGAACTATGGCTACACCTTC.

The chain uses TRBV19 and TRBJ1-2, with D unresolved. Looked up from germline, CDR1 is LNHDA and CDR2 is SQIVND (reference sequence). This CDR3 is 14 amino acids long. V was pared by 5 bases and J by 5 bases, with 15 bases between. The CDR3 DNA sequence: TGTGCCAGTAGTTACATCGAGGATGTTTATGGCTACACCTTC. Amino acid sequence: CASSYIEDVYGYTF.

The CDR3, as DNA: TGTGCCTGGAGGGGCCAGGGGAGCTATGGCTACACCTTC. Amino acids: CAWRGQGSYGYTF. The rearrangement joins TRBV30 to TRBJ1-2; perhaps TRBD1 as D (6 bases). The CDR3 totals 13 residues. Germline-derived CDR1 and CDR2 are GTSNPN and SVGIG (reference sequence). Deletions cut 3 bases from V and 4 bases from J, with 12 bases between.

J is TRBJ2-3 and V is TRBV5-1, with 7 nucleotides matching TRBD1. The CDR3 spans 15 residues. Germline lookup yields CDR1 SGHRS and CDR2 YFSETQ. With 4 bases clipped from V and 4 bases from J, the junction kept 9 bases outside the gene matches. CDR3 residues: CASSRQTGKADTQYF. CDR3 sequence (DNA): TGCGCCAGCAGCCGACAGACAGGGAAGGCAGATACGCAGTATTTT.

The rearrangement uses TRBV5-1 and TRBJ1-2; D unresolved. The CDR3 totals 12 residues. V gave up 0 bases and J gave up 8 bases, with 8 bases separating them. CDR1 is SGHRS and CDR2 is YFSETQ in the germline V gene. The CDR3 here is CASSLGNGGYTF. The CDR3 DNA follows: TGCGCCAGCAGCTTGGGAAACGGGGGCTACACCTTC.

The J gene is TRBJ2-2, the V gene TRBV5-1; 8 bases map to TRBD1. Germline V gene sequence: CDR1 SGHRS, CDR2 YFSETQ. The CDR3 totals 15 residues. The junction had 5 bases not matched to a gene; V was cut back by 2 bases and J by 5 bases. The CDR3 DNA follows: TGCGCCAGCAGCTTAACCACAGGGGGGACCGGGGAGCTGTTTTTT. Protein product: CASSLTTGGTGELFF.

The chain has TRBV5-1 and TRBJ1-1; D gene unclear. V dropped 1 base and J dropped 0 bases, with 10 bases sitting between them. Germline lookup yields CDR1 SGHRS and CDR2 YFSETQ. CDR3 size: 15 residues. CDR3 bases: TGCGCCAGCAGCTTGTCTTCGGTGATGAACACTGAAGCTTTCTTT. It codes for CASSLSSVMNTEAFF. Drawing the rest from reference TRBV5-1 and TRBJ1-1, the complete variable domain is KAGVTQTPRYLIKTRGQQVTLSCSPISGHRSVSWYQQTPGQGLQFLFEYFSETQRNKGNFPGRFSGRQFSNSRSEMNVSTLELGDSALYLCASSLSSVMNTEAFFGQGTRLTVV.

The chain combines TRBV6-1 with TRBJ2-7; TRBD1 agrees at 7 bases. The germline V gene encodes CDR1 MNHNS and CDR2 SASEGT. The junction had 4 bases not matched to a gene; V was cut back by 1 base and J by 1 base. The CDR3 consists of 15 residues. CDR3 DNA sequence: TGTGCCAGCAGTGAAGGCACAGGGGAATCCTACGAGCAGTACTTC. Translation: CASSEGTGESYEQYF.

V and J are TRBV6-5 and TRBJ1-6; D perhaps matches TRBD1 (5 bases). This CDR3 has 14 residues. The germline gives CDR1 MNHEY, CDR2 SVGAGI. V lost 6 bases to trimming and J lost 10 bases, with 16 bases between them. The CDR3: CASRVTRQHSPLHF. In DNA, the CDR3 is TGTGCCAGCAGGGTCACACGACAGCACTCACCCCTCCACTTT.

This clone has only a few counts. V usage is TRBV19 and J usage is TRBJ1-2, with D perhaps matching TRBD1 (5 bases). V lost 7 bases to trimming and J lost 4 bases, with 16 bases between them. CDR3 length: 14 residues. Germline CDR1 and CDR2: LNHDA and SQIVND (reference sequence). CDR3 DNA sequence: TGTGCCAGTATGAGAACAGGAAATACCTATGGCTACACCTTC. Protein sequence: CASMRTGNTYGYTF.